The 8 T cell receptor beta chains presented below share a single source sample, sequenced in a study of low-dose radiotherapy and immunotherapy resistance in tumors. Alpha- and beta-chain coverage of first-strand cDNA came from TRAV- and TRBV-specific primers. The authors amplified TCRs for approximately 20 PCR cycles with a constant-region primer and a V-primer adapter. TCRdb recomputed calls from the reads with MiXCR, one row per CDR3 protein. The data show some 88,000 distinct CDR3 sequences, with more than 8.5% seen just once and about 1% held by the top ten. Specified time point: before trial treatment. The sample in question was PBMCs, obtained before treatment. The receptors were gathered from a male donor with prostate cancer.

The rearrangement joins TRBV27 to TRBJ1-4; D call uncertain. Trimming pared 0 bases from V and 5 bases from J, leaving 13 bases between. Germline V gene lookup returns CDR1 MNHEY and CDR2 SMNVEV (reference sequence). There are 16 residues in the CDR3. In nucleotides, the CDR3 is TGTGCCAGCAGTTTATCGTATGCAACGGTGAATGAAAAACTGTTTTTT. Its protein is CASSLSYATVNEKLFF. Full variable domain (outside the CDR3, taken from reference TRBV27 and TRBJ1-4): EAQVTQNPRYLITVTGKKLTVTCSQNMNHEYMSWYRQDPGLGLRQIYYSMNVEVTDKGDVPEGYKVSRKEKRNFPLILESPSPNQTSLYFCASSLSYATVNEKLFFGSGTQLSVL.

This clonotype occurred many times. For the CDR3, the DNA is TGTGCCAGTCACCGGGAGGGCGTCACAGATACGCAGTATTTT. It is translated as CASHREGVTDTQYF. The chain uses TRBV6-6 and TRBJ2-3, with 8 bases lining up with TRBD2. The CDR3 loop spans 14 amino acids. The V gene's germline CDR1 is MNHNY and CDR2 SVGAGI (reference sequence). With 9 bases clipped from V and 2 bases from J, the junction kept 7 bases outside the gene matches.

This clonotype has ten or more counts. The genes are TRBV7-2 and TRBJ2-3, with D maybe TRBD2 (6 bases). The CDR3 has 13 residues. Per germline, CDR1 SGHTA and CDR2 FQGNSA. Trimming shortened V by 1 base and J by 4 bases, and 6 bases separated the two germline ends. Written as DNA, the CDR3 is TGTGCCAGCAGCTTAGGACTAGCAGATACGCAGTATTTT. Translating gives CASSLGLADTQYF.

The rearrangement uses TRBV11-2 and TRBJ2-5; TRBD1 agrees at 7 bases. CDR1 and CDR2 (germline): SGHAT, FQNNGV. CDR3 length equals 12 residues. After removal of 5 bases from V and 7 bases from J, the junction contained 4 bases not matched to a gene. The CDR3 coding sequence is TGTGCCAGCAGCCAGGGGGTAGGGACCCAGTACTTC. It codes for CASSQGVGTQYF.

There are a few counts of this clonotype. The chain combines TRBV30 with TRBJ2-7; 14 bases are a match to TRBD2. Trimming took 3 bases from V and 3 from J; bases not matched to a gene: 10. CDR1 and CDR2 from the germline V gene are GTSNPN and SVGIG (reference sequence). The CDR3 extends over 17 amino acids. CDR3 bases: TGTGCCTGGAGGGGGACTAGCGGGAGTCGGGGCTACTACGAGCAGTACTTC. This translates into CAWRGTSGSRGYYEQYF. Variable domain in full (rest from reference TRBV30 and TRBJ2-7): SQTIHQWPATLVQPVGSPLSLECTVEGTSNPNLYWYRQAAGRGLQLLFYSVGIGQISSEVPQNLSASRPQDRQFILSSKKLLLSDSGFYLCAWRGTSGSRGYYEQYFGPGTRLTVT.

This clonotype came up many times. This chain connects TRBV5-4 to TRBJ2-1; a weak D match, TRBD2 (6 bases). From germline, CDR1 is SGHNT and CDR2 YYREEE (reference sequence). This CDR3 contains 13 residues. Trimming took 3 bases from V and 8 from J, leaving 12 bases between them. For the CDR3, the DNA is TGTGCCAGCAGCTGGGGACTTCGCGATGAGCAGTTCTTC. Amino acid sequence: CASSWGLRDEQFF.

A single count supports this clonotype. A far larger clone is one nucleotide away, so this likely arose from a read error. The chain combines TRBV6-5 with TRBJ2-1; TRBD2 matches at 8 bases. After removal of 8 bases from V and 1 base from J, the junction contained 10 bases not matched to a gene. The CDR3 spans 16 residues. Germline lookup yields CDR1 MNHEY and CDR2 SVGAGI. Here the CDR3 reads CASALIAGRSYNEQFF. The CDR3 coding sequence is TGTGCCAGCGCCCTTATAGCGGGGCGATCCTACAATGAGCAGTTCTTC.

There are many counts of this clonotype. V is TRBV7-2 and J is TRBJ2-2; perhaps D is TRBD1 or TRBD2 (5 bases each). The V gene's germline CDR1 is SGHTA and CDR2 FQGNSA. The CDR3 has 13 amino acids. The germline V and J ends were trimmed by 8 bases and 7 bases, with 14 bases remaining between them. The CDR3 nucleotides read TGTGCCAGCCTGCTTGGGACGGGCGGGGAGCTGTTTTTT. This translates into CASLLGTGGELFF.